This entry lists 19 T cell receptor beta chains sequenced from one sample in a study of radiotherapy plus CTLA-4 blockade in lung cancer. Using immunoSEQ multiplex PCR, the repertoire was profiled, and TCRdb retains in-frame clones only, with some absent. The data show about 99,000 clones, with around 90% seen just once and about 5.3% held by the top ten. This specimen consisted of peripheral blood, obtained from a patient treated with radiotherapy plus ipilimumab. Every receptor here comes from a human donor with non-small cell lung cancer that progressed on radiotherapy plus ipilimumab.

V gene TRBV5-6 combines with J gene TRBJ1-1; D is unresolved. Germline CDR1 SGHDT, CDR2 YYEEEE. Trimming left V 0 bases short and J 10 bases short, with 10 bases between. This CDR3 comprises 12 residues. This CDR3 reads CASSLEGSGAFF. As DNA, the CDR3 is TGTGCCAGCAGCTTGGAAGGGAGCGGAGCTTTCTTT.

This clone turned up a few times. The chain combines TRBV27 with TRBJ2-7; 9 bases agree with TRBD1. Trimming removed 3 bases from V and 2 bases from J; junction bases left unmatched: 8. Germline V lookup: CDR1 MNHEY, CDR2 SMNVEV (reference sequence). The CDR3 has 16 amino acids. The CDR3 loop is CASSLLGTGKTYEQYF. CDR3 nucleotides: TGTGCCAGCAGTTTGTTGGGGACAGGGAAGACCTACGAGCAGTACTTC.

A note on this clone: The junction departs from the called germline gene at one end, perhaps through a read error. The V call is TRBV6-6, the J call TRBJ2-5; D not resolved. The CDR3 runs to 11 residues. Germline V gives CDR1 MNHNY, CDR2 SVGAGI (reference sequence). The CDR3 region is CAGSYLETQYF. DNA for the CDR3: TGTGCCGGCAGTTATTTGGAGACCCAGTACTTC.

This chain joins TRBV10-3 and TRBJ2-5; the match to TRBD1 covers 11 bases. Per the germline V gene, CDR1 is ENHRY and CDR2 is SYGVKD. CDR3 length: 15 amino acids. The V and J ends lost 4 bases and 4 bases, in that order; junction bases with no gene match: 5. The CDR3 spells CAISVGGQGGETQYF. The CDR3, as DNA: TGTGCCATCAGTGTAGGGGGACAGGGGGGAGAGACCCAGTACTTC.

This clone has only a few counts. DNA for the CDR3: TGTGCCAGCAGCAAAAGGACAGGGGGGCGCCACGAGCAGTACTTC. Translated: CASSKRTGGRHEQYF. V usage is TRBV21-1 and J usage is TRBJ2-7; the table calls TRBD1, which could not be checked here. TRBV21-1 is recorded as a pseudogene. The length of the CDR3 is 15 residues.

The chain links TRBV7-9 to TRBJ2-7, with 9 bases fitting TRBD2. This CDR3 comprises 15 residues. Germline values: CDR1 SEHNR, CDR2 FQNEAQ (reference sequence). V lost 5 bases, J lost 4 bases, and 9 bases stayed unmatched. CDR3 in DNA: TGTGCCAGCAGCCTCGCGGGAGCGGGAGGTTACGAGCAGTACTTC. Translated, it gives CASSLAGAGGYEQYF. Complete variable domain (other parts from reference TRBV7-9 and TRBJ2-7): DTGVSQNPRHKITKRGQNVTFRCDPISEHNRLYWYRQTLGQGPEFLTYFQNEAQLEKSRLLSDRFSAERPKGSFSTLEIQRTEQGDSAMYLCASSLAGAGGYEQYFGPGTRLTVT.

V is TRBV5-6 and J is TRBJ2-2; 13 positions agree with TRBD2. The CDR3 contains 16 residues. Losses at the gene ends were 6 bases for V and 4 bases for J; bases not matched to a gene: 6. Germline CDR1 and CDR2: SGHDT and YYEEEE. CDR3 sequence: CASKGTSGIVTGELFF. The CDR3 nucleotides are TGTGCCAGCAAAGGGACTAGCGGGATTGTCACCGGGGAGCTGTTTTTT.

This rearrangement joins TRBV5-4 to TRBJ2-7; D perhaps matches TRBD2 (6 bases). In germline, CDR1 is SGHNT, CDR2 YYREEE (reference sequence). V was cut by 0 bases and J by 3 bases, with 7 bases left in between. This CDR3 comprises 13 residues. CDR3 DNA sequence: TGTGCCAGCAGCTTGGGGAGGGACTACGAGCAGTACTTC. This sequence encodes CASSLGRDYEQYF.

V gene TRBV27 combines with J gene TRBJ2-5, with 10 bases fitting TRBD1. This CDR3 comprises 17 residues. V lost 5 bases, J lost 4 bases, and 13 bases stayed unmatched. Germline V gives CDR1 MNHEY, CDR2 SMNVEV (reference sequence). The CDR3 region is CASSPTGGQGSRETQYF. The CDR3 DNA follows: TGTGCCAGCAGTCCAACCGGGGGACAGGGGTCAAGAGAGACCCAGTACTTC.

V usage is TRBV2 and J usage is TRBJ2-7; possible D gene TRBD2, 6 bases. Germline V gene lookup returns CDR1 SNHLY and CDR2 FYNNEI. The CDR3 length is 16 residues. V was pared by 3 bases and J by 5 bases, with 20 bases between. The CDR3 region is CASSEGRAGRGDEQYF. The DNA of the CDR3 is TGTGCCAGCAGTGAGGGTAGGGCGGGGAGAGGGGACGAGCAGTACTTC.

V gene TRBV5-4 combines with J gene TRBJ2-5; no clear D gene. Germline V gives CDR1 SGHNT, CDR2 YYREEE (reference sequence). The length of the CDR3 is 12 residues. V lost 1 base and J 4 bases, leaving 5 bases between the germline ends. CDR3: CASSLYGETQYF. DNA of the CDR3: TGTGCCAGCAGCTTGTATGGAGAGACCCAGTACTTC.

CDR3 DNA sequence: TGTGCCAGCTCACCACTTAGAGGTCAGAACACTGAAGCTTTCTTT. It is translated as CASSPLRGQNTEAFF. J is TRBJ1-1 and V is TRBV18, with no clear D. The CDR3 covers 15 residues. Germline assignment: CDR1 KGHSH and CDR2 LQKENI. V lost 1 base and J lost 1, with 10 bases in between.

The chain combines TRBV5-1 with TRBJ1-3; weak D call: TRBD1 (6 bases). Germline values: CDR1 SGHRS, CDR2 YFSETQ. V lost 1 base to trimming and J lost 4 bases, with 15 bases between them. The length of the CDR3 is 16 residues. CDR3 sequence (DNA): TGCGCCAGCAGCTTGCTCCCCGACAGGAGCGGAAACACCATATATTTT. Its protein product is CASSLLPDRSGNTIYF.

The CDR3 DNA sequence: TGTGCCAGTAGTTCTTTTAGGAGGGGCGCGGGTGAAAAACTGTTTTTT. Its translation is CASSSFRRGAGEKLFF. This rearrangement joins TRBV19 to TRBJ1-4; D is possibly TRBD1 (5 bases). The CDR3 is 16 residues long. Germline assignment: CDR1 LNHDA and CDR2 SQIVND (reference sequence). V lost 5 bases and J 7 bases, leaving 20 bases between the germline ends. The whole variable domain, remainder taken from reference TRBV19 and TRBJ1-4, is DGGITQSPKYLFRKEGQNVTLSCEQNLNHDAMYWYRQDPGQGLRLIYYSQIVNDFQKGDIAEGYSVSREKKESFPLTVTSAQKNPTAFYLCASSSFRRGAGEKLFFGSGTQLSVL.

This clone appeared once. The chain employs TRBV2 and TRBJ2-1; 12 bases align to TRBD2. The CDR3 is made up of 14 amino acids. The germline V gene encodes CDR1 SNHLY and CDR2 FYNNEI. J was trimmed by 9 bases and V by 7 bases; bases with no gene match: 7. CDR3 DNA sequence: TGTGCCAGCACCTCTAGCGGGAGGGTAGGTGAGCAGTTCTTC. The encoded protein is CASTSSGRVGEQFF. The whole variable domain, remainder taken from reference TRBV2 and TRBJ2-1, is EPEVTQTPSHQVTQMGQEVILRCVPISNHLYFYWYRQILGQKVEFLVSFYNNEISEKSEIFDDQFSVERPDGSNFTLKIRSTKLEDSAMYFCASTSSGRVGEQFFGPGTRLTVL.

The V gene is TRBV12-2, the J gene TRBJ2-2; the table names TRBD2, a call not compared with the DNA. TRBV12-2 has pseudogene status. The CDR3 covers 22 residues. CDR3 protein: CASRFPLSGRNFLEGWTGELFF. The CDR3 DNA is TGTGCAAGTCGCTTTCCACTGAGCGGGAGGAATTTTCTAGAAGGGTGGACCGGGGAGCTGTTTTTT.

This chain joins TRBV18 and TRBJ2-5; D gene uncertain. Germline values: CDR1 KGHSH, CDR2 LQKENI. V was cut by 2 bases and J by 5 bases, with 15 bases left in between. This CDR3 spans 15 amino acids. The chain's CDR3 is CASSPNPSPGETQYF. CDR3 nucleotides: TGTGCCAGCTCACCAAACCCATCTCCTGGGGAGACCCAGTACTTC.

As DNA, the CDR3 is TGTGCCATCAGCGAGACAGGGACCGCGAACACTGAAGCTTTCTTT. Amino acids: CAISETGTANTEAFF. V usage is TRBV2 and J usage is TRBJ1-1; 7 positions match TRBD1. Germline values: CDR1 SNHLY, CDR2 FYNNEI. The CDR3 spans 15 residues. With V trimmed by 10 bases and J by 1 base, 12 bases remained unmatched.

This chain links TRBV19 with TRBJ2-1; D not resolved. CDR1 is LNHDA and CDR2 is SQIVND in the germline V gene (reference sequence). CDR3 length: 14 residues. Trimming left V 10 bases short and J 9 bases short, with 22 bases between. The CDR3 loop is CATSPSPLKIEQFF. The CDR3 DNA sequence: TGTGCCACCTCCCCCAGCCCTCTTAAAATTGAGCAGTTCTTC.